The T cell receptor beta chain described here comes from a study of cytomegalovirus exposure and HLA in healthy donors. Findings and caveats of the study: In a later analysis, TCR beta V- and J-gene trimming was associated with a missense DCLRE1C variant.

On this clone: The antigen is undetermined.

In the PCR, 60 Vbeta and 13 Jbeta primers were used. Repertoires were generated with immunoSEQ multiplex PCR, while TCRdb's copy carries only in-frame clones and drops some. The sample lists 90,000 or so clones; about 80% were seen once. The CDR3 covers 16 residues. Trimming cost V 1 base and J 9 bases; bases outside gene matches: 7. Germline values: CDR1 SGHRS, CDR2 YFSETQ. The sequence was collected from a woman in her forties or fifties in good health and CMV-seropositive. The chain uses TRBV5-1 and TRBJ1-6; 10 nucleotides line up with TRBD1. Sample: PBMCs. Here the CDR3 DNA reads TGCGCCAGCAGCTTGTATGGGACAGGGGATGGTTCACCCCTCCACTTT. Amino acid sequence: CASSLYGTGDGSPLHF.